The clone carrying this TCR beta chain has only a few counts. The target antigen is unknown. V was pared by 2 bases and J by 1 base, with 9 bases between. CDR3 length: 16 amino acids. CDR1 and CDR2 from the germline V gene are MNHEY and SMNVEV (reference sequence). This sample is part of a study of T cells after yellow fever vaccination. Study-wide points: Reappearance after the booster was seen for most primary-vaccination clones, at approximately 97% CD4 and 88% CD8.

Making TCR cDNA involved 5'RACE template switching, which added UMIs and a universal primer site. TCRdb re-derived calls from the 5' RACE reads in MiXCR, one entry per CDR3 protein. The table has some 220,000 distinct CDR3 sequences, approximately 3% seen once; the top ten hold around 3%. This specimen was CD4+ T cells sorted from PBMCs, taken 10 days after the yellow fever booster vaccination. The sequence came from a man younger than 30 who received the YFV17D yellow fever vaccine. V and J are TRBV27 and TRBJ2-6; D is perhaps TRBD1 (5 bases). CDR3 in DNA: TGTGCCAGCAGTTTAGTCAGGGTGTCTGGGGCCAACGTCCTGACTTTC. This translates into CASSLVRVSGANVLTF.